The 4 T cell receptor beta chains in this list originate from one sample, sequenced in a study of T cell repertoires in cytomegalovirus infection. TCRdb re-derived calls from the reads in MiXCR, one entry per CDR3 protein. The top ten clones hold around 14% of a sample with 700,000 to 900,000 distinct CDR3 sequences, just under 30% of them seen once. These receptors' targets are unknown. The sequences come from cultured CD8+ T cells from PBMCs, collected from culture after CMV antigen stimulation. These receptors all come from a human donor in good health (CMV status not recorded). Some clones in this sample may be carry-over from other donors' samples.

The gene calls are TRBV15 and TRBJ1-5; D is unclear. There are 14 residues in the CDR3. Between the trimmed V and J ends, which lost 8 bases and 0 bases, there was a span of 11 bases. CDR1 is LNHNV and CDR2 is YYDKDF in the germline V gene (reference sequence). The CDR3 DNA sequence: TGTGCCACCGAGGACGATTATAGCAATCAGCCCCAGCATTTT. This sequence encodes CATEDDYSNQPQHF.

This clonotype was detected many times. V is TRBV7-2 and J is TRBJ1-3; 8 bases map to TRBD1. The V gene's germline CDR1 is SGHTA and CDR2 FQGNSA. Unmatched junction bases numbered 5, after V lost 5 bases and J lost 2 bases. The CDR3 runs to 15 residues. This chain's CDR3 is CASSVTGVAGNTIYF. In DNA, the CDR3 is TGTGCCAGCAGCGTGACAGGGGTGGCTGGAAACACCATATATTTT.

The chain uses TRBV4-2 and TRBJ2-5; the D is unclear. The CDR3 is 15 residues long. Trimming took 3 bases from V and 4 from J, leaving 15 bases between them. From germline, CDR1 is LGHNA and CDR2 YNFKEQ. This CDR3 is CASSQTLVVGETQYF. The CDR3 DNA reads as TGTGCCAGCAGCCAGACTCTAGTTGTTGGAGAGACCCAGTACTTC.

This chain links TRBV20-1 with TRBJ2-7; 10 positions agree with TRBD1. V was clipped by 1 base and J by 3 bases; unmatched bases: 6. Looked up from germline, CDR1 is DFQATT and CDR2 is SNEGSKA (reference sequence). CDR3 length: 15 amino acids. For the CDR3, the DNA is TGCAGTGCTAGAGGGGGGGACAGGGGTCTCTACGAGCAGTACTTC. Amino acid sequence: CSARGGDRGLYEQYF.